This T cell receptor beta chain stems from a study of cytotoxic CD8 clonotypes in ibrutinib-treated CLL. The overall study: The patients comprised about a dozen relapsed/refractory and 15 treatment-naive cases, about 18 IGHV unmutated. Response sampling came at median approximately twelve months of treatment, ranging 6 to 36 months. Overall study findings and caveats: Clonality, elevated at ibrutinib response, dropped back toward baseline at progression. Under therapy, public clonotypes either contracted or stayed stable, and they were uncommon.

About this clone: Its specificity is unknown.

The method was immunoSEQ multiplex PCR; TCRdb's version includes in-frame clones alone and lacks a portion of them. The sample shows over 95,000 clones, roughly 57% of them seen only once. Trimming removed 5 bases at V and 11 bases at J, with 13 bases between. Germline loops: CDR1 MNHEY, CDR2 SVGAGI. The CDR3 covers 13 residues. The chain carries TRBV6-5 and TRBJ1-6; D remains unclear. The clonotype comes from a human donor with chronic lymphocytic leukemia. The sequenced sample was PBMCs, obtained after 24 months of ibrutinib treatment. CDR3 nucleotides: TGTGCCAGCAGTACGCGGTACTTCGCACCCCTCCACTTT. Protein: CASSTRYFAPLHF.